This TCR beta chain was sequenced for a study of blood T cell repertoires in COVID-19. Study members were between roughly 18 and 89 years old and lived in 24 US regions. Resolution of symptoms, clearance, or two negative PCRs was present in recovered Cohort 3 donors. Sequenced by immunoSEQ multiplex PCR; TCRdb stores in-frame clones only, minus some. The sample yields 310,000 or so clones, 75% to 95% seen once. The CDR3 length is 15 residues. From germline, CDR1 is KGHSH and CDR2 LQKENI. Trimming stripped 5 bases from V and 7 bases from J, with 17 bases between. The sequenced sample was PBMCs or T cells enriched from blood (not recorded which). The chain employs TRBV18 and TRBJ2-2; a possible D gene is TRBD1 (7 bases). The receptor was derived from a woman in her 30s who had recovered from COVID-19. Here the CDR3 DNA reads TGTGCCAGCTCAGCCCAGGGGGGAGATGTCGGGGAGCTGTTTTTT. It codes for CASSAQGGDVGELFF.